This record concerns one T cell receptor beta chain sequence. Its matching antigen is unknown. The study ran its PCR with 60 Vbeta and 13 Jbeta primers. Here immunoSEQ multiplex PCR was the method, and the copy in TCRdb shows in-frame clones only, minus some. The table has about 85,000 clones, less than 80% seen once. This specimen comes from a study of cytomegalovirus exposure and HLA in healthy donors. Whole-study context: Inside one of the first data releases sat about 85 million unique TCRs taken from HLA-typed donors.

Study results and limitations: Per published reports, the classifier diagnosed cytomegalovirus status with high specificity and sensitivity. There were some V segments, including TRBV6-2 and TRBV6-3, excluded as indistinguishable.

The CDR3 is made up of 16 amino acids. J gave up 2 bases and V 4 bases, and 5 bases lay outside the gene matches. Germline-derived CDR1 and CDR2 are MNHEY and SVGAGI. This TCR was recovered from a man aged 25 to 45 in good health and CMV-seronegative. The V call is TRBV6-5, the J call TRBJ2-3; 11 bases align to TRBD2. Sequencing was done on a sample of PBMCs. Here the CDR3 DNA reads TGTGCCAGCAGTTTTAGCGGGGGGGAAACCACAGATACGCAGTATTTT. Protein sequence: CASSFSGGETTDTQYF.